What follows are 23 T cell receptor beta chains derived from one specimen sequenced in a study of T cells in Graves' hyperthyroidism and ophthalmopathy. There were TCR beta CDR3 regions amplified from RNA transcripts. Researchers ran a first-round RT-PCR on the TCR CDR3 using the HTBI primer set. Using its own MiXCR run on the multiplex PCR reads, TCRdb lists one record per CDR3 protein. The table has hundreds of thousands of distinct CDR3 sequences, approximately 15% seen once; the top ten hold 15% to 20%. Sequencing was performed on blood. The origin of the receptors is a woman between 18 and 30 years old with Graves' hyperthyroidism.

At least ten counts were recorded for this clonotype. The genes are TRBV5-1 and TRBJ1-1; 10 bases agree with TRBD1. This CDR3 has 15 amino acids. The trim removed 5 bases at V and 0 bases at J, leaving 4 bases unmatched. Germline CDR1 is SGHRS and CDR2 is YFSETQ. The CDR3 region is CASSPGTGVNTEAFF. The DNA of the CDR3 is TGCGCCAGCAGTCCCGGGACAGGGGTGAACACTGAAGCTTTCTTT.

The CDR3 bases are TGTGCCAGTAGTAGCGGGACAGGGGGGACTGAAGCTTTCTTT. This sequence encodes CASSSGTGGTEAFF. The rearrangement links TRBV19 to TRBJ1-1, with TRBD1 matching 11 bases. The ends lost 4 bases at V and 5 bases at J; junction bases unmatched: 3. Germline CDR1 and CDR2: LNHDA and SQIVND (reference sequence). The CDR3 runs to 14 residues.

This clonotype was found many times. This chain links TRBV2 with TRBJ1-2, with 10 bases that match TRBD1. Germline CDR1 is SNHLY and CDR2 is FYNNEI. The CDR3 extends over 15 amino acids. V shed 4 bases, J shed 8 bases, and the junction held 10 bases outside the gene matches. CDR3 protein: CASSGPGTGAGGYTF. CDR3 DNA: TGTGCCAGCAGTGGTCCCGGGACAGGGGCAGGCGGCTACACCTTC.

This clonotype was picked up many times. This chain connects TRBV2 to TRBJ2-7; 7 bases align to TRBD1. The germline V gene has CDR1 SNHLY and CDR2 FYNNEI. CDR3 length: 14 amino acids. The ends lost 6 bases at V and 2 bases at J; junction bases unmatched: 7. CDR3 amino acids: CASRRTGVAYEQYF. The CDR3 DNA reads TGTGCCAGCAGACGGACAGGCGTAGCCTACGAGCAGTACTTC.

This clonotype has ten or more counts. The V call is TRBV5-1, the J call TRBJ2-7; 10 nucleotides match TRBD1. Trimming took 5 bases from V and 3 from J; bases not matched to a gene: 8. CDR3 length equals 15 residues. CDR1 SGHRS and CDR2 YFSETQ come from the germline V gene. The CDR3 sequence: CASRSGTGAYYEQYF. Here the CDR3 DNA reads TGCGCCAGCAGAAGTGGGACAGGGGCATACTACGAGCAGTACTTC.

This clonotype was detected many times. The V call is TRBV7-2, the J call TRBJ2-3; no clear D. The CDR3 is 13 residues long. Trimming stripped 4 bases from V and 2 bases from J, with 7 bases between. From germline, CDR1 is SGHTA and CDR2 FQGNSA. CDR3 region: CASSSYNTDTQYF. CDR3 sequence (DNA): TGTGCCAGCAGCTCCTATAACACAGATACGCAGTATTTT.

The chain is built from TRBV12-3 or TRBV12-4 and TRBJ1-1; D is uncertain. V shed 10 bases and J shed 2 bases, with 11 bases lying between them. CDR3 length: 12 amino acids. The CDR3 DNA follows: TGTGCCACCCGCCGGGAAAACACTGAAGCTTTCTTT. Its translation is CATRRENTEAFF.

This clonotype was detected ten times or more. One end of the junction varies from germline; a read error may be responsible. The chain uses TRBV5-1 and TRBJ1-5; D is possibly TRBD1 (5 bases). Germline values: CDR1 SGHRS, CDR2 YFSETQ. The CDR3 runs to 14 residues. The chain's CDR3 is CASSLVGGNQPQHF. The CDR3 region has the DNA TGTGCCAGCAGTTTAGTTGGGGGGAATCAGCCCCAGCATTTT.

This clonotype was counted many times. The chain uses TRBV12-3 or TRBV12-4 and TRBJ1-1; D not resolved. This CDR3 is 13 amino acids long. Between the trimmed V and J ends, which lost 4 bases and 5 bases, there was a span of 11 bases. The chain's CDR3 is CASSSNVATEAFF. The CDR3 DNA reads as TGTGCCAGCAGTTCTAACGTAGCGACTGAAGCTTTCTTT.

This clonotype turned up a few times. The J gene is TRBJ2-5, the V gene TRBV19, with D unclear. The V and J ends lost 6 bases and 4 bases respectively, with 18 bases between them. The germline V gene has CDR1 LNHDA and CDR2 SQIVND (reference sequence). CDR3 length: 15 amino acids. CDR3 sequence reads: CASRDNHNKGETQYF. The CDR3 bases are TGTGCCAGTAGAGATAATCATAACAAGGGAGAGACCCAGTACTTC. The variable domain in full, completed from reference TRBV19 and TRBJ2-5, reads DGGITQSPKYLFRKEGQNVTLSCEQNLNHDAMYWYRQDPGQGLRLIYYSQIVNDFQKGDIAEGYSVSREKKESFPLTVTSAQKNPTAFYLCASRDNHNKGETQYFGPGTRLLVL.

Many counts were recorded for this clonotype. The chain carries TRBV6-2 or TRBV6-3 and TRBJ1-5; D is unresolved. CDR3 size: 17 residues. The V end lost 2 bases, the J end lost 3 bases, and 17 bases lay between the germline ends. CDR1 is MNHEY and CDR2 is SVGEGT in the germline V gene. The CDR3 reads CASSYPIGPPFNQPQHF. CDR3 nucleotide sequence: TGTGCCAGCAGTTACCCTATTGGACCACCTTTCAATCAGCCCCAGCATTTT.

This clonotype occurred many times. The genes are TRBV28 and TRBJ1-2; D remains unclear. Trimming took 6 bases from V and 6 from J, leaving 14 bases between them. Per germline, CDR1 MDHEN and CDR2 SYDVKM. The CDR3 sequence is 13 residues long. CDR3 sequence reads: CASSNPGRNGYTF. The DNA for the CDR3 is TGTGCCAGCAGCAACCCAGGCCGGAATGGCTACACCTTC.

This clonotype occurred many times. The CDR3 loop is CASSSGTGTQETQYF. CDR3 DNA: TGTGCCAGCAGCTCCGGGACAGGGACACAAGAGACCCAGTACTTC. The rearrangement joins TRBV7-8 to TRBJ2-5; TRBD1 matches 9 bases. CDR3 length: 15 residues. V lost 4 bases and J lost 2; bases outside the gene matches: 5. Germline V gene sequence: CDR1 SGHVS, CDR2 FQNEAQ.

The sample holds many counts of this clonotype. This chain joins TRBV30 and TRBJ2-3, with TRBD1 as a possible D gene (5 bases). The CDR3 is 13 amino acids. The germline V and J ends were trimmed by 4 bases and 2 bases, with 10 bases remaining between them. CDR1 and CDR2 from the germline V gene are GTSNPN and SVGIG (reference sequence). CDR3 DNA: TGTGCCTGGAATCAGGACAACACAGATACGCAGTATTTT. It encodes CAWNQDNTDTQYF. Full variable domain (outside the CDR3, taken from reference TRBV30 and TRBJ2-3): SQTIHQWPATLVQPVGSPLSLECTVEGTSNPNLYWYRQAAGRGLQLLFYSVGIGQISSEVPQNLSASRPQDRQFILSSKKLLLSDSGFYLCAWNQDNTDTQYFGPGTRLTVL.

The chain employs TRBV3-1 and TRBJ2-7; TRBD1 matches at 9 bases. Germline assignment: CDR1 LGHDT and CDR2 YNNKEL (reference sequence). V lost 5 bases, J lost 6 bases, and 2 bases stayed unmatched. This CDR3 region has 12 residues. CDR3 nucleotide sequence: TGTGCCAGCAGCGAGACAGGGGGCGAGCAGTACTTC. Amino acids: CASSETGGEQYF.

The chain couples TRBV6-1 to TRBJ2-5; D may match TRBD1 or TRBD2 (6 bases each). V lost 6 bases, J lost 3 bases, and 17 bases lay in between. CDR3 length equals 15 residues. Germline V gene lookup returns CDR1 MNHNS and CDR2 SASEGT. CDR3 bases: TGTGCCAGCAGCCCCTGGAGGGGGGACAAAGAGACCCAGTACTTC. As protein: CASSPWRGDKETQYF.

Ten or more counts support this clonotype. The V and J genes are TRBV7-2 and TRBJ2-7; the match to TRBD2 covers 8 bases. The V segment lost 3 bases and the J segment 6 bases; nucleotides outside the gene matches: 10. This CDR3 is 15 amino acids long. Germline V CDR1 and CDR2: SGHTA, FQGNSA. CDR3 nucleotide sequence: TGTGCCAGCAGCTTCACCGGGACTAGGTATGCCGAGCAGTACTTC. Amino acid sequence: CASSFTGTRYAEQYF. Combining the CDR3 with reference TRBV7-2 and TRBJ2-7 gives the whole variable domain GAGVSQSPSNKVTEKGKDVELRCDPISGHTALYWYRQSLGQGLEFLIYFQGNSAPDKSGLPSDRFSAERTGGSVSTLTIQRTQQEDSAVYLCASSFTGTRYAEQYFGPGTRLTVT.

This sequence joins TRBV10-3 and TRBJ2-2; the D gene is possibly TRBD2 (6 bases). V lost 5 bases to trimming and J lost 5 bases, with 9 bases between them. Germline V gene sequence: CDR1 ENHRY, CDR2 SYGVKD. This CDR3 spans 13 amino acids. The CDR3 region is CAISLGGTGELFF. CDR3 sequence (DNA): TGTGCCATCAGTCTTGGGGGGACCGGGGAGCTGTTTTTT.

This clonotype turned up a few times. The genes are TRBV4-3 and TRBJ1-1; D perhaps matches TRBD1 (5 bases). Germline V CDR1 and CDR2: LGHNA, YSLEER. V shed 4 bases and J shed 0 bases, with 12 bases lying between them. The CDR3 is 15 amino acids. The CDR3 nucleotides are TGCGCCAGCAGCCGCGAGGGACGGATGAACACTGAAGCTTTCTTT. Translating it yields CASSREGRMNTEAFF.

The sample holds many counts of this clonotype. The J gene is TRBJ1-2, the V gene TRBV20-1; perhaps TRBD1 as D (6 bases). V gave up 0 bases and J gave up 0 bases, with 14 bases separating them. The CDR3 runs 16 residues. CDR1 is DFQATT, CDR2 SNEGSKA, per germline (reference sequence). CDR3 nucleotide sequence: TGCAGTGCTAGAGACGGTGGACAGATCTCTAACTATGGCTACACCTTC. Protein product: CSARDGGQISNYGYTF.

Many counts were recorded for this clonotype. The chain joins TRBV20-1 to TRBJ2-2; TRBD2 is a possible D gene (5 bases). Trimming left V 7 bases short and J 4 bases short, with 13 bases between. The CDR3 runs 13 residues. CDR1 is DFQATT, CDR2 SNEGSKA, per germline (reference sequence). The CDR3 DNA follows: TGCAGTGGGACCAGGACTCCCACCGGGGAGCTGTTTTTT. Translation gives CSGTRTPTGELFF.

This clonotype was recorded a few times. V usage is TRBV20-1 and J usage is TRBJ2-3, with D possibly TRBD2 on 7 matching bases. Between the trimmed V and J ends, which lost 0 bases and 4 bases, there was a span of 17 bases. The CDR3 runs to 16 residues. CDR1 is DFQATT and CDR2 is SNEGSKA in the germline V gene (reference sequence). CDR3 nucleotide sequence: TGCAGTGCTAGAGATCTACGTGGGGGGGCATCAGATACGCAGTATTTT. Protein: CSARDLRGGASDTQYF.

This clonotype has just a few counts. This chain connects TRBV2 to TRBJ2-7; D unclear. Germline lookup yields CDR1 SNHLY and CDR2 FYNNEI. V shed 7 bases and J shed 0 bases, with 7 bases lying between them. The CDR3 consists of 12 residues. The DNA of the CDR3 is TGTGCCAGCATAGGCAGCTCCTACGAGCAGTACTTC. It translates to CASIGSSYEQYF. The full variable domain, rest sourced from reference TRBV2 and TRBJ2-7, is EPEVTQTPSHQVTQMGQEVILRCVPISNHLYFYWYRQILGQKVEFLVSFYNNEISEKSEIFDDQFSVERPDGSNFTLKIRSTKLEDSAMYFCASIGSSYEQYFGPGTRLTVT.